These 31 T cell receptor beta chains share one sample of origin, sequenced in a study of blood T cell repertoires in COVID-19 (TCRdb year 2020). The method was the immunoSEQ multiplex PCR assay. Drawn from immuneACCESS, this table holds only the in-frame rearrangements with V and J called that TCRdb kept. Clones are partly lost; checked studies trace under half to an unresolved V gene and leave the rest unexplained. Here the sample has about 210,000 clones; about 90% occur a single time. Clones ranked in the top ten supply about 0.81% of the sample. The sample consisted of peripheral blood. The receptors were gathered from a woman in her 70s with acute or convalescent COVID-19.

The sample holds a few counts of this clone. This chain links TRBV19 with TRBJ1-2; 7 bases are shared with TRBD1. J was trimmed by 3 bases and V by 0 bases; bases with no gene match: 4. The CDR3 totals 15 residues. Germline CDR1 reads LNHDA; CDR2 reads SQIVND (reference sequence). CDR3: CASSIDGDSYYGYTF. CDR3 nucleotide sequence: TGTGCCAGTAGTATAGACGGGGACAGTTACTATGGCTACACCTTC.

This chain connects TRBV5-8 to TRBJ1-4; 8 bases fit TRBD1. Germline lookup yields CDR1 SGHTS and CDR2 YDEGEE. Trimming at V came to 4 bases and at J to 2 bases, leaving 10 bases not matched to a gene. The CDR3 runs 17 residues. CDR3 region: CASSKGTGDSTNEKLFF. CDR3 nucleotides: TGTGCCAGCAGCAAAGGGACAGGTGATTCCACTAATGAAAAACTGTTTTTT.

The chain carries TRBV10-3 and TRBJ2-2, with D tentatively TRBD1 (6 bases). Trimming pared 3 bases from V and 3 bases from J, leaving 23 bases between. The CDR3 has 19 amino acids. CDR1 ENHRY and CDR2 SYGVKD come from the germline V gene. This CDR3 reads CAISEATYRVVGDTGELFF. In DNA form, the CDR3 reads TGTGCCATCAGTGAAGCGACTTACAGGGTGGTAGGCGACACCGGGGAGCTGTTTTTT.

The chain combines TRBV10-2 with TRBJ2-7; 7 bases line up with TRBD1. The CDR3 sequence is 15 residues long. The germline V gene has CDR1 WSHSY and CDR2 SAAADI. The J segment lost 4 bases and the V segment lost 0 bases, leaving 6 bases of the junction unmatched. CDR3 amino acids: CASSESGDSQYEQYF. The CDR3, as DNA: TGCGCCAGCAGTGAGTCAGGGGACAGCCAGTACGAGCAGTACTTC.

The rearrangement links TRBV18 to TRBJ2-1, with D uncertain. CDR1 and CDR2 from the germline V gene are KGHSH and LQKENI. This CDR3 comprises 13 residues. Trimming shortened V by 0 bases and J by 7 bases, and 7 bases separated the two germline ends. CDR3 bases: TGTGCCAGCTCACCACCCGAGAGGAATGAGCAGTTCTTC. Amino acid sequence: CASSPPERNEQFF.

The chain couples TRBV7-2 to TRBJ2-5, with 8 bases that match TRBD2. Germline V CDR1 and CDR2: SGHTA, FQGNSA. The CDR3 is made up of 15 amino acids. J was trimmed by 5 bases and V by 2 bases; bases with no gene match: 7. CDR3 in amino acids: CASSLRAGGEETQYF. The CDR3 DNA reads TGTGCCAGCAGCTTACGGGCGGGGGGTGAGGAGACCCAGTACTTC.

In its sample, this clone was seen once. The V call is TRBV5-4, the J call TRBJ1-4, with TRBD1 matching over 12 bases. Germline trimming cut 3 bases from V and 7 bases from J; bases unmatched to any gene: 1. The germline V gene has CDR1 SGHNT and CDR2 YYREEE (reference sequence). This CDR3 has 14 amino acids. This chain's CDR3 is CASSWDRGREKLFF. The CDR3, as DNA: TGTGCCAGCAGCTGGGACAGGGGGCGTGAAAAACTGTTTTTT.

The chain couples TRBV7-8 to TRBJ2-3, with D hard to call. With 1 base removed from V and 5 bases from J, the gap between germline ends came to 4 bases. Germline assignment: CDR1 SGHVS and CDR2 FQNEAQ. The CDR3 has 12 amino acids. CDR3 loop: CASSLVVDTQYF. DNA for the CDR3: TGTGCCAGCAGCTTAGTAGTAGATACGCAGTATTTT.

The chain links TRBV7-6 to TRBJ2-7; 9 bases align to TRBD2. Germline CDR1 reads SGHVS; CDR2 reads FNYEAQ. This CDR3 comprises 15 residues. V gave up 6 bases and J gave up 6 bases; unmatched junction bases: 12. CDR3 sequence: CASSLGPSGKIEQYF. The CDR3, as DNA: TGTGCCAGCAGTCTCGGCCCTAGCGGGAAAATCGAGCAGTACTTC.

The chain employs TRBV28 and TRBJ2-7; D not resolved. The CDR3 runs 14 residues. V was cut by 8 bases and J by 2 bases, with 16 bases left in between. Germline V CDR1 and CDR2: MDHEN, SYDVKM. CDR3 loop: CASVHPAKTYEQYF. The CDR3 coding sequence is TGTGCCAGCGTCCACCCCGCGAAGACCTACGAGCAGTACTTC.

The chain employs TRBV19 and TRBJ2-3; the match to TRBD1 covers 9 bases. The CDR3 contains 13 residues. V lost 7 bases and J lost 5; bases outside the gene matches: 4. The germline gives CDR1 LNHDA, CDR2 SQIVND (reference sequence). This CDR3 is CASTPDRGDTQYF. DNA for the CDR3: TGTGCCAGTACTCCGGACAGGGGAGATACGCAGTATTTT. The entire variable domain, with the rest obtained from reference TRBV19 and TRBJ2-3, is as follows: DGGITQSPKYLFRKEGQNVTLSCEQNLNHDAMYWYRQDPGQGLRLIYYSQIVNDFQKGDIAEGYSVSREKKESFPLTVTSAQKNPTAFYLCASTPDRGDTQYFGPGTRLTVL.

The rearrangement links TRBV7-2 to TRBJ2-7, with a tentative D call TRBD1 (5 bases). Germline lookup yields CDR1 SGHTA and CDR2 FQGNSA. There are 13 residues in the CDR3. V gave up 1 base and J gave up 6 bases, with 10 bases separating them. CDR3 loop: CASSLDRPGEQYF. In nucleotides, the CDR3 is TGTGCCAGCAGCTTAGACAGGCCGGGCGAGCAGTACTTC.

The V gene is TRBV2, the J gene TRBJ1-2, with D unclear. V lost 3 bases, J lost 4 bases, and 15 bases lay in between. Germline CDR1 is SNHLY and CDR2 is FYNNEI. The CDR3 is 15 residues long. CDR3 coding DNA: TGTGCCAGCAGTGAGAGGGCCGCCTCGGGCTATGGCTACACCTTC. Encoded protein: CASSERAASGYGYTF.

The V call is TRBV3-1 (or the pseudogene TRBV3-2), the J call TRBJ1-1, with a tentative D call TRBD1 (5 bases). The ends were cut back, 1 base at V and 4 bases at J, with 13 bases in the middle. CDR3 length equals 15 residues. The V gene's germline CDR1 is LGHDT and CDR2 YNNKEL (reference sequence). This CDR3 reads CASSQVGQRGTEAFF. The CDR3, as DNA: TGTGCCAGCAGCCAAGTAGGGCAAAGGGGCACTGAAGCTTTCTTT.

V and J are TRBV5-1 and TRBJ2-7; perhaps TRBD1 as D (5 bases). The CDR3 has 14 residues. Per the germline V gene, CDR1 is SGHRS and CDR2 is YFSETQ. Trimming stripped 0 bases from V and 3 bases from J, with 10 bases between. Here the CDR3 DNA reads TGCGCCAGCAGCTTGGGGTCAGGGAACTACGAGCAGTACTTC. Amino acid sequence: CASSLGSGNYEQYF. The full variable domain, its missing parts supplied by reference TRBV5-1 and TRBJ2-7, is KAGVTQTPRYLIKTRGQQVTLSCSPISGHRSVSWYQQTPGQGLQFLFEYFSETQRNKGNFPGRFSGRQFSNSRSEMNVSTLELGDSALYLCASSLGSGNYEQYFGPGTRLTVT.

The chain has TRBV19 and TRBJ1-1; D gene uncertain. The V end was cut by 5 bases, the J end by 4 bases, with 14 bases between. Germline V lookup: CDR1 LNHDA, CDR2 SQIVND (reference sequence). The CDR3 extends over 14 amino acids. In nucleotides, the CDR3 is TGTGCCAGTAGTCGGCGGACTGAGGTCACTGAAGCTTTCTTT. It encodes CASSRRTEVTEAFF.

V usage is TRBV6-5 and J usage is TRBJ2-5, with 10 bases aligning to TRBD1. With V trimmed by 8 bases and J by 6 bases, 12 bases remained unmatched. Germline CDR1 MNHEY, CDR2 SVGAGI. This CDR3 region has 15 residues. The CDR3 DNA reads as TGTGCCAGCCGGCCCCGGGACAGGGGTTTGAAGACCCAGTACTTC. As protein: CASRPRDRGLKTQYF.

The chain uses TRBV5-1 and TRBJ1-4, with 7 bases matching TRBD1. V was clipped by 5 bases and J by 3 bases; unmatched bases: 7. Germline-derived CDR1 and CDR2 are SGHRS and YFSETQ. The CDR3 loop spans 15 amino acids. The CDR3 reads CASRLTTGSNEKLFF. CDR3 coding DNA: TGCGCCAGCAGACTGACGACAGGGTCTAATGAAAAACTGTTTTTT.

This chain joins TRBV6-5 and TRBJ1-1; 9 bases are shared with TRBD1. Losses at the gene ends were 2 bases for V and 5 bases for J; bases not matched to a gene: 6. From germline, CDR1 is MNHEY and CDR2 SVGAGI. CDR3 length: 15 amino acids. The CDR3: CASSYPDRGSTEAFF. The CDR3 nucleotides are TGTGCCAGCAGTTACCCTGACAGGGGGAGTACTGAAGCTTTCTTT.

This sequence joins TRBV6-5 and TRBJ2-2; no firm D call. V lost 5 bases and J lost 7, with 11 bases in between. This CDR3 has 13 amino acids. Germline V CDR1 and CDR2: MNHEY, SVGAGI. The CDR3 nucleotides read TGTGCCAGCAGTCCCCTCAGTGACGGGGAGCTGTTTTTT. It translates to CASSPLSDGELFF.

The chain combines TRBV19 with TRBJ2-1, with 7 positions matching TRBD2. V was pared by 4 bases and J by 0 bases, with 9 bases of the junction left unmatched. Germline CDR1 LNHDA, CDR2 SQIVND (reference sequence). The CDR3 has 17 residues. CDR3 region: CASSTATPGGSYNEQFF. CDR3 coding DNA: TGTGCCAGTAGTACAGCGACTCCGGGGGGCTCCTACAATGAGCAGTTCTTC. Based on the CDR3 plus reference TRBV19 and TRBJ2-1, the full variable domain is DGGITQSPKYLFRKEGQNVTLSCEQNLNHDAMYWYRQDPGQGLRLIYYSQIVNDFQKGDIAEGYSVSREKKESFPLTVTSAQKNPTAFYLCASSTATPGGSYNEQFFGPGTRLTVL.

The chain employs TRBV5-1 and TRBJ2-2, with 10 nucleotides matching TRBD1. V trimming: 4 bases; J trimming: 5 bases; junction bases outside the gene matches: 8. The CDR3 is made up of 16 amino acids. The germline gives CDR1 SGHRS, CDR2 YFSETQ. CDR3 coding DNA: TGCGCCAGCAGCCGGGACAGGGGAAAGACTACCGGGGAGCTGTTTTTT. Its protein product is CASSRDRGKTTGELFF.

V usage is TRBV2 and J usage is TRBJ2-7; maybe TRBD1 (6 bases). Germline V gives CDR1 SNHLY, CDR2 FYNNEI. The CDR3 contains 13 residues. The V end was cut by 6 bases, the J end by 7 bases, with 16 bases between. CDR3 in DNA: TGTGCCAGCAGGATACAGGGAATAGGGGAGCAGTACTTC. Translation gives CASRIQGIGEQYF.

The rearrangement links TRBV12-3 or TRBV12-4 to TRBJ1-5; D perhaps matches TRBD1 (5 bases). Trimming removed 6 bases from V and 5 bases from J, with 8 bases in between. This CDR3 comprises 12 residues. CDR3 nucleotides: TGTGCCAGCAGCTTACAGGATCAGCCCCAGCATTTT. The encoded protein is CASSLQDQPQHF.

The chain combines TRBV6-2 or TRBV6-3 with TRBJ1-5; 9 nucleotides agree with TRBD1. CDR3 length equals 14 residues. The V segment lost 6 bases and the J segment 4 bases; nucleotides outside the gene matches: 4. Per germline, CDR1 MNHEY and CDR2 SVGEGT. CDR3 sequence: CASSRTGVNQPQHF. In nucleotides, the CDR3 is TGTGCCAGCAGCAGGACAGGGGTTAATCAGCCCCAGCATTTT.

The chain employs TRBV19 and TRBJ1-2; 7 bases line up with TRBD1. CDR1 and CDR2 (germline): LNHDA, SQIVND (reference sequence). The ends lost 6 bases at V and 8 bases at J; junction bases unmatched: 9. The CDR3 has 13 residues. The CDR3 DNA reads TGTGCCAGTAGAAATCGACAGGGCGGCGGCTACACCTTC. It is translated as CASRNRQGGGYTF.

The rearrangement links TRBV2 to TRBJ1-5; 8 nucleotides agree with TRBD1. The CDR3 runs to 15 residues. The trim removed 6 bases at V and 2 bases at J, leaving 6 bases unmatched. From germline, CDR1 is SNHLY and CDR2 FYNNEI. The CDR3 nucleotides are TGTGCCAGCAGAGGACAGGGTGTGGGCAATCAGCCCCAGCATTTT. Translating gives CASRGQGVGNQPQHF.

The chain links TRBV18 to TRBJ1-4; possible D gene TRBD1, 5 bases. The CDR3 spans 13 residues. V was trimmed by 6 bases and J by 5 bases, leaving 10 bases between them. Germline lookup yields CDR1 KGHSH and CDR2 LQKENI. This CDR3 reads CASSLRQNEKLFF. CDR3 bases: TGTGCCAGCTCTCTCCGACAGAATGAAAAACTGTTTTTT.

The CDR3: CASSGQGNTIYF. Written as DNA, the CDR3 is TGTGCCAGTAGTGGCCAAGGAAACACCATATATTTT. V gene TRBV19 combines with J gene TRBJ1-3; no clear D. Trimming shortened V by 5 bases and J by 4 bases, and 6 bases separated the two germline ends. In germline, CDR1 is LNHDA, CDR2 SQIVND (reference sequence). The CDR3 totals 12 residues.

Only one count was recorded for this clone. The J gene is TRBJ2-3, the V gene TRBV7-6, with 12 positions matching TRBD2. Unmatched junction bases numbered 15, after V lost 5 bases and J lost 3 bases. The CDR3 is 19 residues long. From germline, CDR1 is SGHVS and CDR2 FNYEAQ. CDR3 DNA sequence: TGTGCCAGCAGCCGACCTTCGAGATCTAGCGGGAGGGCAACAGATACGCAGTATTTT. This sequence encodes CASSRPSRSSGRATDTQYF.

The chain is built from TRBV12-3 or TRBV12-4 and TRBJ1-2, with D possibly matching TRBD1 (5 bases). The CDR3 contains 12 residues. The ends were cut back, 8 bases at V and 7 bases at J, with 14 bases in the middle. CDR3 region: CASSSWGGGYTF. The CDR3 region has the DNA TGTGCCAGCTCCTCCTGGGGGGGTGGCTACACCTTC.